This T cell receptor (beta chain) comes out of a study of shared clonotypes between healthy human individuals. Study conclusions and caveats: Incompleteness in sorted-subset sequencing, despite large depth, was shown by rarefaction.

Germline V lookup: CDR1 KGHSH, CDR2 LQKENI. V lost 3 bases to trimming and J lost 5 bases; unmatched junction nucleotides: 8. The CDR3 runs 15 residues. About this clone itself: Its antigen is unidentified.

Profiling relied on immunoSEQ multiplex PCR, and the TCRdb table lists in-frame clones only, not all of them. The sample has some 1,600,000 clones, 95% to 99% seen once. Sequenced input: naive CD4+ T cells sorted from blood. Subset here: CD45RA+ positively selected. The chain combines TRBV18 with TRBJ2-7, with TRBD1 matching over 9 bases. The TCR sequence derives from a man between 25 and 39 years old in good health. The CDR3 spells CASSPTDRGDDEQYF. Here the CDR3 DNA reads TGTGCCAGCTCACCTACCGACAGGGGGGACGACGAGCAGTACTTC.